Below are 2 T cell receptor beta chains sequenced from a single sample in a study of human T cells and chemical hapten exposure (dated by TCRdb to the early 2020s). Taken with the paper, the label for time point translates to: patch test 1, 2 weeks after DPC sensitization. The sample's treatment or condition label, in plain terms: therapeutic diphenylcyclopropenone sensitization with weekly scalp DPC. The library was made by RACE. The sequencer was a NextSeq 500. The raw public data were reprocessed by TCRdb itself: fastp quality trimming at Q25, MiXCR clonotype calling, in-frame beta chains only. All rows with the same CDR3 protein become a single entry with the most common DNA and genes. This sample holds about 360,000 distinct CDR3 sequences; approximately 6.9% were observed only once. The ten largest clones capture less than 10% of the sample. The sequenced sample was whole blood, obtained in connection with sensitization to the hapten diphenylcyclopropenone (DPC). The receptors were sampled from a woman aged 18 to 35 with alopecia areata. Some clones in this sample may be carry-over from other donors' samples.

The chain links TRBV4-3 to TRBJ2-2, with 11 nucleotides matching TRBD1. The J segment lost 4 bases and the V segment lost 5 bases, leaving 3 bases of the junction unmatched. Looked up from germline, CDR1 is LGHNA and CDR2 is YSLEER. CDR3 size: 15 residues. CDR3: CASSFGTGGTGELFF. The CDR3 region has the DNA TGCGCCAGCAGCTTCGGGACAGGGGGCACCGGGGAGCTGTTTTTT.

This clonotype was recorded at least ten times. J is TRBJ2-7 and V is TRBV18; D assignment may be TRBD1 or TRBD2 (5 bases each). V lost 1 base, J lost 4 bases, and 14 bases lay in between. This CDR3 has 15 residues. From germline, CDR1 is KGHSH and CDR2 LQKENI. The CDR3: CASSPLRDPIYEQYF. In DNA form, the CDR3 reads TGTGCCAGCTCACCACTTCGGGACCCTATATACGAGCAGTACTTC. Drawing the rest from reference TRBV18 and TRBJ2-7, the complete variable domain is NAGVMQNPRHLVRRRGQEARLRCSPMKGHSHVYWYRQLPEEGLKFMVYLQKENIIDESGMPKERFSAEFPKEGPSILRIQQVVRGDSAAYFCASSPLRDPIYEQYFGPGTRLTVT.